Each of the 28 T cell receptor beta chains below was sequenced from the same sample in a study of identical twins. TCRdb analysed the 5' RACE reads with MiXCR anew, one entry per CDR3 protein. The sample includes 130,000 to 150,000 distinct CDR3 sequences, under 4.5% seen only once; the top ten take more than 7%. The sequenced material came from memory T cells sorted from blood. The receptors were sampled from a man aged 18 to 30 in good health.

This clonotype was found many times. The chain links TRBV6-2 or TRBV6-3 to TRBJ2-7, with D uncertain. The CDR3 is 16 amino acids. The germline V and J ends were trimmed by 0 bases and 3 bases, with 15 bases remaining between them. Germline values: CDR1 MNHEY, CDR2 SVGEGT. The CDR3 DNA reads as TGTGCCAGCAGTTACTCGATTGCCTGGCCTAACTACGAGCAGTACTTC. Translated: CASSYSIAWPNYEQYF.

In its sample, this clonotype was seen many times. This rearrangement joins TRBV9 to TRBJ2-3; D might be TRBD2 (6 bases). Germline CDR1 is SGDLS and CDR2 is YYNGEE. This CDR3 is built from 14 residues. The V end lost 1 base, the J end lost 4 bases, and 10 bases lay between the germline ends. CDR3 residues: CASSVLGRSDTQYF. In DNA, the CDR3 is TGTGCCAGCAGCGTACTGGGGAGGTCAGATACGCAGTATTTT.

This clonotype has a count of ten or more. The V and J genes are TRBV5-1 and TRBJ2-3; D not certain. The CDR3 loop spans 16 amino acids. The ends were cut back, 4 bases at V and 1 base at J, with 16 bases in the middle. The V gene's germline CDR1 is SGHRS and CDR2 YFSETQ. The DNA of the CDR3 is TGCGCCAGCAGCGGAACGGGTGCCTTGGGCACAGATACGCAGTATTTT. Amino acid sequence: CASSGTGALGTDTQYF.

This clonotype was observed many times. This rearrangement joins TRBV20-1 to TRBJ2-3; no clear D. V was shortened by 1 base and J by 5 bases, with 7 bases between the two germline ends. Germline CDR1 DFQATT, CDR2 SNEGSKA (reference sequence). CDR3 length: 12 residues. DNA of the CDR3: TGCAGTGCTAGAGTTCTCGGAGATACGCAGTATTTT. The encoded protein is CSARVLGDTQYF.

This clonotype showed up many times. The genes are TRBV20-1 and TRBJ2-5; the D is unclear. This CDR3 contains 15 residues. Looked up from germline, CDR1 is DFQATT and CDR2 is SNEGSKA (reference sequence). V was trimmed by 1 base and J by 2 bases, leaving 14 bases between them. The DNA of the CDR3 is TGCAGTGCTAGAGCCCCCAGTAGCATACAAGAGACCCAGTACTTC. Its protein product is CSARAPSSIQETQYF.

This clonotype was recorded at least ten times. This sequence joins TRBV6-1 and TRBJ2-1; TRBD2 matches 11 bases. There are 15 residues in the CDR3. Germline trimming cut 4 bases from V and 8 bases from J; bases unmatched to any gene: 7. The germline gives CDR1 MNHNS, CDR2 SASEGT. CDR3 protein: CASSALAGESDEQFF. The DNA of the CDR3 is TGTGCCAGCAGTGCACTAGCGGGAGAGAGTGATGAGCAGTTCTTC.

V gene TRBV6-5 combines with J gene TRBJ2-1; D may be TRBD1 or TRBD2 (6 bases each). This CDR3 has 15 residues. Looked up from germline, CDR1 is MNHEY and CDR2 is SVGAGI. V was trimmed by 2 bases and J by 5 bases, leaving 13 bases between them. The CDR3 reads CASSYGQGRNNEQFF. The CDR3 coding sequence is TGTGCCAGCAGTTACGGGCAGGGGAGGAACAATGAGCAGTTCTTC.

This clonotype was seen more than once but under ten times. This may be a read error, as it is one base from a much larger clone. The chain has TRBV9 and TRBJ2-3; 8 positions agree with TRBD2. Germline CDR1 SGDLS, CDR2 YYNGEE. J was trimmed by 2 bases and V by 0 bases; bases with no gene match: 5. This CDR3 has 16 residues. The CDR3 region is CASSVDGRGATDTQYF. The CDR3 nucleotides read TGTGCCAGCAGCGTAGACGGGAGGGGCGCCACAGATACGCAGTATTTT.

This clonotype was seen repeatedly, ten times or more. V usage is TRBV11-1 and J usage is TRBJ2-1, with D unclear. Germline assignment: CDR1 SGHAT and CDR2 FQDESV (reference sequence). The CDR3 extends over 14 amino acids. Trimming shortened V by 6 bases and J by 4 bases, and 13 bases separated the two germline ends. CDR3 sequence reads: CASRHRLEYNEQFF. CDR3 coding DNA: TGTGCCAGCAGACACCGACTTGAGTACAATGAGCAGTTCTTC.

This clonotype was found many times. This chain links TRBV6-1 with TRBJ2-3; D remains unclear. The CDR3 spans 13 residues. Germline CDR1 MNHNS, CDR2 SASEGT. V was clipped by 7 bases and J by 6 bases, with 14 bases between them. CDR3 sequence: CASKEYPADTQYF. DNA for the CDR3: TGTGCCAGCAAGGAGTATCCGGCCGATACGCAGTATTTT.

This clonotype was detected many times. The V call is TRBV5-1, the J call TRBJ1-4, with D unclear. The CDR3 runs to 13 residues. The V and J ends lost 3 bases and 7 bases respectively, with 10 bases between them. Germline CDR1 is SGHRS and CDR2 is YFSETQ. The DNA of the CDR3 is TGCGCCAGCAGCTGGGAGGGTACTGAAAAACTGTTTTTT. It yields the protein CASSWEGTEKLFF.

In this sample, this clonotype turned up many times. The chain joins TRBV6-5 to TRBJ1-4; a weak D match, TRBD1 (5 bases). The ends were cut back, 4 bases at V and 7 bases at J, with 13 bases in the middle. The CDR3 runs 14 residues. CDR1 MNHEY and CDR2 SVGAGI come from the germline V gene. The CDR3 coding sequence is TGTGCCAGCAGTTCAGGGAAAGTAGGTGAAAAACTGTTTTTT. This sequence encodes CASSSGKVGEKLFF.

Regarding this clonotype: This may come from a read error, since a much larger clone is one base off. The chain combines TRBV7-7 with TRBJ2-1; D is unclear. The CDR3 covers 13 residues. The germline gives CDR1 SSHAT, CDR2 FNYEAQ (reference sequence). CDR3 bases: TGTACCAGCAGCTTAGAAACGAACAATGAGCAGTTCTTC. This translates into CTSSLETNNEQFF.

This clonotype has more than one count but fewer than ten. The V gene is TRBV2, the J gene TRBJ2-7; D unclear. Germline V gene data show CDR1 as SNHLY and CDR2 as FYNNEI. The CDR3 has 13 amino acids. The V gene lost 7 bases and the J gene lost 0 bases, with 10 bases spanning the gap. The CDR3 nucleotides read TGTGCCAGCAACGATAGGAGCTCCTACGAGCAGTACTTC. Residues: CASNDRSSYEQYF.

A few counts support this clonotype. The CDR3 sequence is CASSLADPYNEQFF. The CDR3 bases are TGTGCCAGCAGCCTAGCGGACCCATACAATGAGCAGTTCTTC. V is TRBV27 and J is TRBJ2-1, with 7 bases fitting TRBD2. The V segment lost 6 bases and the J segment 4 bases; nucleotides outside the gene matches: 6. From germline, CDR1 is MNHEY and CDR2 SMNVEV (reference sequence). This CDR3 is built from 14 residues.

This clonotype was found many times. The chain carries TRBV12-3 or TRBV12-4 and TRBJ2-7; D perhaps matches TRBD2 (5 bases). Trimming pared 6 bases from V and 6 bases from J, leaving 12 bases between. This CDR3 is 12 amino acids long. CDR3 amino acids: CASSGRVGEQYF. The CDR3 DNA is TGTGCCAGCAGCGGGCGGGTCGGCGAGCAGTACTTC.

A few counts support this clonotype. The chain couples TRBV19 to TRBJ1-5, with D possibly TRBD1 on 6 matching bases. Trimming removed 7 bases at V and 9 bases at J, with 19 bases between. Germline CDR1 reads LNHDA; CDR2 reads SQIVND (reference sequence). The CDR3 spans 14 residues. The CDR3 reads CASTSSTGTWPQHF. The CDR3 DNA sequence: TGTGCCAGTACTTCCTCGACAGGCACATGGCCCCAGCATTTT.

This clonotype was counted many times. The chain is built from TRBV7-8 and TRBJ2-5; 9 bases are a match to TRBD1. The V gene's germline CDR1 is SGHVS and CDR2 FQNEAQ. CDR3 size: 16 residues. J was trimmed by 5 bases and V by 1 base; bases with no gene match: 8. The CDR3 protein is CASSLDAGQGGETQYF. The CDR3 DNA follows: TGTGCCAGCAGCTTAGACGCGGGACAGGGTGGGGAGACCCAGTACTTC.

This clonotype was counted at least ten times. The chain combines TRBV28 with TRBJ2-7; a weak D match, TRBD2 (5 bases). This CDR3 comprises 16 residues. Germline CDR1 and CDR2: MDHEN and SYDVKM. V dropped 5 bases and J dropped 4 bases, with 21 bases sitting between them. The CDR3 bases are TGTGCCAGCAGTCCACCTCGCGGAGGCCCGGAATACGAGCAGTACTTC. Its translation is CASSPPRGGPEYEQYF.

This chain connects TRBV20-1 to TRBJ2-3; TRBD1 or TRBD2 may be the D gene (5 bases each). The V and J ends lost 6 bases and 2 bases respectively, with 9 bases between them. CDR1 DFQATT and CDR2 SNEGSKA come from the germline V gene (reference sequence). This CDR3 has 12 residues. In nucleotides, the CDR3 is TGCAGTGCCCGAGGGACCACAGATACGCAGTATTTT. Translated, it gives CSARGTTDTQYF.

Only a few counts were recorded for this clonotype. V gene TRBV14 combines with J gene TRBJ1-1; 8 bases agree with TRBD1. The V gene's germline CDR1 is SGHDN and CDR2 FVKESK. The CDR3 has 15 amino acids. V dropped 1 base and J dropped 3; count of bases not matched to a gene: 4. The CDR3 DNA sequence: TGTGCCAGCAGCCAAGTGGGACAGGCTTACACTGAAGCTTTCTTT. Translated: CASSQVGQAYTEAFF.

This clonotype has at least ten counts. This chain connects TRBV11-2 to TRBJ1-2; D is uncertain. The germline gives CDR1 SGHAT, CDR2 FQNNGV. The CDR3 has 15 amino acids. Trimming took off 0 bases at V and 4 bases at J, with 12 bases between the two ends. This chain's CDR3 is CASSLDSPGSYGYTF. The CDR3, as DNA: TGTGCCAGCAGCTTAGATTCCCCGGGGTCCTATGGCTACACCTTC.

The sample holds a few counts of this clonotype. The genes are TRBV3-1 and TRBJ2-1; D ambiguous. Trimming cost V 1 base and J 9 bases, with 7 bases left between them. The CDR3 length is 12 residues. Germline loops: CDR1 LGHDT, CDR2 YNNKEL (reference sequence). The CDR3 loop is CASSQVNGEQFF. The CDR3 DNA reads TGTGCCAGCAGCCAAGTAAATGGTGAGCAGTTCTTC.

This clonotype was picked up many times. The chain employs TRBV28 and TRBJ1-5; maybe TRBD1 (6 bases). V was shortened by 2 bases and J by 5 bases, with 19 bases between the two germline ends. The germline V gene has CDR1 MDHEN and CDR2 SYDVKM. There are 17 residues in the CDR3. The chain's CDR3 is CASSLGRGAGIHQPQHF. DNA of the CDR3: TGTGCCAGCAGTTTAGGCAGGGGCGCGGGGATCCATCAGCCCCAGCATTTT.

This clonotype was seen ten or more times. The gene calls are TRBV3-1 and TRBJ2-1; D is perhaps TRBD2 (5 bases). The CDR3 is 13 residues long. CDR1 and CDR2 from the germline V gene are LGHDT and YNNKEL (reference sequence). Deletions cut 1 base from V and 9 bases from J, with 10 bases between. CDR3 sequence: CASSQVRGSEQFF. The CDR3 bases are TGTGCCAGCAGCCAAGTACGGGGAAGTGAGCAGTTCTTC.

This clonotype was observed many times. The J gene is TRBJ2-1, the V gene TRBV27; the D call may be TRBD1 or TRBD2 (5 bases each). The germline V gene has CDR1 MNHEY and CDR2 SMNVEV (reference sequence). There are 16 residues in the CDR3. The V gene lost 5 bases and the J gene lost 4 bases, with 18 bases spanning the gap. For the CDR3, the DNA is TGTGCCAGCAGTCGAGGAAGGACTGGGGGATACAATGAGCAGTTCTTC. Residues: CASSRGRTGGYNEQFF.

The table lists this clonotype with many counts. The chain combines TRBV5-1 with TRBJ2-2, with D tentatively TRBD1 (5 bases). The CDR3 loop spans 15 amino acids. CDR1 is SGHRS and CDR2 is YFSETQ in the germline V gene. The V gene lost 4 bases and the J gene lost 5 bases, with 15 bases spanning the gap. CDR3 nucleotide sequence: TGCGCCAGCAGCGACCGGGCAGGGTCAACCGGGGAGCTGTTTTTT. This codes for CASSDRAGSTGELFF.

This clonotype was seen only a few times. The genes are TRBV20-1 and TRBJ2-3, with 12 positions matching TRBD2. V gave up 3 bases and J gave up 3 bases; unmatched junction bases: 7. CDR1 DFQATT and CDR2 SNEGSKA come from the germline V gene (reference sequence). This CDR3 spans 16 amino acids. CDR3 nucleotides: TGCAGTGCTAGCCTACCGACTAGCGGGAGAACAGATACGCAGTATTTT. It codes for CSASLPTSGRTDTQYF.